This TCR beta chain was identified in a study of T cell responses to AZD1222 COVID-19 vaccine. The study's findings and limits: Clonal diversity may have been underestimated in mostly white British donors.

Concerning this clone itself: The antigen is not known.

TCRdb's copy holds only in-frame clones and misses some; the assay was immunoSEQ multiplex PCR. Among 100,000 to 150,000 clones, 87% were seen once, and the ten largest hold roughly 10%. The CDR3 contains 14 residues. CDR1 and CDR2 (germline): MNHEY, SVGEGT. The V and J ends lost 6 bases and 5 bases, in that order; junction bases with no gene match: 9. This receptor was obtained from an adult in good health. The sample consisted of peripheral blood, taken on day 0 of AZD1222 vaccination. This chain uses TRBV6-2 or TRBV6-3 with TRBJ2-5; 7 bases are shared with TRBD2. The chain's CDR3 is CASSPRRGGETQYF. The CDR3 bases are TGTGCCAGCAGCCCCCGAAGGGGAGGGGAGACCCAGTACTTC.